This T cell receptor (beta chain) was sequenced for a study of CD8+CD57+ T cells in acquired aplastic anemia. Study information: Sorted CD4+ and CD8+ cells gave an average of 3.2 ug of DNA.

Patients chosen for sequencing had shown CD8+CD57+ cell expansion by flow cytometry. Severe acquired aplastic anemia was diagnosed in all patients. General observations from the study: Comparison of patients with controls identified about 30 shared CD8+ CDR3 sequences.

The study profiled TCR beta VDJ and CDR3 using genomic DNA as template. A single record per CDR3 protein comes from TCRdb applying MiXCR to the reads. The sample carries about 160,000 distinct CDR3 sequences, 65% to 75% recorded once. As for this clonotype: Its antigen is not known.

This CDR3 is 15 amino acids long. Germline V gene data show CDR1 as LNHNV and CDR2 as YYDKDF (reference sequence). Between the trimmed V and J ends, which lost 1 base and 0 bases, there was a span of 9 bases. Material: sorted CD4+, CD8+, or CD8+CD57+ T cells (not recorded which) from PBMCs. The chain links TRBV15 to TRBJ2-5; maybe TRBD1 (6 bases). This TCR was sampled from a human donor with aplastic anemia. CDR3 sequence (DNA): TGTGCCACCAGCAGAGCTGACAGGTACCAAGAGACCCAGTACTTC. Residues: CATSRADRYQETQYF.